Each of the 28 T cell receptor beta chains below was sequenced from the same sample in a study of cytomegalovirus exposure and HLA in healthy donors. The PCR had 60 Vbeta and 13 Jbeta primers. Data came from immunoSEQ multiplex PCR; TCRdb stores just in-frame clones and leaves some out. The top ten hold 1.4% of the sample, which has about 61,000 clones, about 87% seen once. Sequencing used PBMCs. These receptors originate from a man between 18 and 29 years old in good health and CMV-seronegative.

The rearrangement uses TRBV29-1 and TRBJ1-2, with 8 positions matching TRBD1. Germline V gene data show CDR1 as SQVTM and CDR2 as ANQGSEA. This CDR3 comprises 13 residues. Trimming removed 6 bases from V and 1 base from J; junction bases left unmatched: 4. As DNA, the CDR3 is TGCAGCGTCGCGACAGGGGTTAACTATGGCTACACCTTC. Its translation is CSVATGVNYGYTF.

The CDR3 reads CASSVTSGNTIYF. The CDR3 region has the DNA TGTGCCAGCAGCGTGACATCTGGAAACACCATATATTTT. The rearrangement links TRBV9 to TRBJ1-3; no reliable D call. V lost 2 bases to trimming and J lost 1 base, with 4 bases between them. CDR3 length: 13 residues. The germline V gene encodes CDR1 SGDLS and CDR2 YYNGEE.

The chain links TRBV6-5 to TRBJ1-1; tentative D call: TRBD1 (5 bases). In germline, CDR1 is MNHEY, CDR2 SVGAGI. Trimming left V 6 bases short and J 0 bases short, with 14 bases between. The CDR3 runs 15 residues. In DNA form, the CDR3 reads TGTGCCAGCAGCCCAAGACAGTATATGAACACTGAAGCTTTCTTT. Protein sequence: CASSPRQYMNTEAFF.

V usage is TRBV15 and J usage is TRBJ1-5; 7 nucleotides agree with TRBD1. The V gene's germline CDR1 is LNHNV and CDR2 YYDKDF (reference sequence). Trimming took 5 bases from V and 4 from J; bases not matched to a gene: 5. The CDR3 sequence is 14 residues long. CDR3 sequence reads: CATSRGTDNQPQHF. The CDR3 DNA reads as TGTGCCACCAGCCGGGGGACAGATAATCAGCCCCAGCATTTT.

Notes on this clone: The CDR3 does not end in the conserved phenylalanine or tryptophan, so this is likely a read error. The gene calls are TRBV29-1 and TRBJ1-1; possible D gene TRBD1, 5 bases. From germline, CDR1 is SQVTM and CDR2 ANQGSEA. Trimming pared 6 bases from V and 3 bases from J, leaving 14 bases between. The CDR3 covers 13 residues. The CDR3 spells CSVAGGADTEAFL. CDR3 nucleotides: TGCAGCGTGGCGGGCGGGGCGGACACTGAAGCTTTCCTT.

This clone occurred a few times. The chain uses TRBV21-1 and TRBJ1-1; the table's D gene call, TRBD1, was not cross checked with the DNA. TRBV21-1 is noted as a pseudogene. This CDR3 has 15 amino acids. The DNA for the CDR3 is TGTGCCAGCAGCATAAACAGGGGGGGAAAGGCTGAAGCTTTCTTT. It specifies CASSINRGGKAEAFF.

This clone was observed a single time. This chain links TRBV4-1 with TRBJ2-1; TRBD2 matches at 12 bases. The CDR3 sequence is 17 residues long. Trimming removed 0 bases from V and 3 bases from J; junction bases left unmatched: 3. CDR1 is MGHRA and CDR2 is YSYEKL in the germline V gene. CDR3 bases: TGCGCCAGCAGCCAAGACCCTAGCGGGGGGGGCTACAATGAGCAGTTCTTC. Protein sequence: CASSQDPSGGGYNEQFF.

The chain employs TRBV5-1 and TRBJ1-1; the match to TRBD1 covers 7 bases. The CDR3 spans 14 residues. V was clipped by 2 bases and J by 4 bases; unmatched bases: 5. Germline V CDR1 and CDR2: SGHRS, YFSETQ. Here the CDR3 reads CASSFRQGSTEAFF. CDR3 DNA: TGCGCCAGCAGCTTTAGACAGGGTTCCACTGAAGCTTTCTTT. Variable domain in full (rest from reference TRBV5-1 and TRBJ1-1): KAGVTQTPRYLIKTRGQQVTLSCSPISGHRSVSWYQQTPGQGLQFLFEYFSETQRNKGNFPGRFSGRQFSNSRSEMNVSTLELGDSALYLCASSFRQGSTEAFFGQGTRLTVV.

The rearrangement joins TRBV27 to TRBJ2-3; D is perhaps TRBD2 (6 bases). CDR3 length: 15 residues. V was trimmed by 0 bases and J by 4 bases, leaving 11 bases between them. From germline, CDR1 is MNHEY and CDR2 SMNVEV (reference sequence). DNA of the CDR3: TGTGCCAGCAGTTTATCCGGGAGAGGAGCAGATACGCAGTATTTT. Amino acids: CASSLSGRGADTQYF.

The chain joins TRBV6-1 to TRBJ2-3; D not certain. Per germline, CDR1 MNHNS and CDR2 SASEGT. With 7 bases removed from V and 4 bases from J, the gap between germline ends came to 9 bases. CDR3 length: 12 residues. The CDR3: CASTLLADTQYF. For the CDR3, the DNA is TGTGCCAGCACTCTTCTTGCAGATACGCAGTATTTT.

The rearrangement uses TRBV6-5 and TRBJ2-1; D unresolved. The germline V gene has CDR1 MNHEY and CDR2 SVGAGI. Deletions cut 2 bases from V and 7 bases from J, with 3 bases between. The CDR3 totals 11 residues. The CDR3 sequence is CASSYTNEQFF. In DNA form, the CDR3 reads TGTGCCAGCAGTTACACAAATGAGCAGTTCTTC.

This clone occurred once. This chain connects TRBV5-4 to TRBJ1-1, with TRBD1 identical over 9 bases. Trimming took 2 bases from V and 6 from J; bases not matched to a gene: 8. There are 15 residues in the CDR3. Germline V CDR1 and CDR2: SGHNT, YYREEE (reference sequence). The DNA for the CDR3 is TGTGCCAGCAGCTTTGGGGGGGACAGGGCCCCTGAAGCTTTCTTT. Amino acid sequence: CASSFGGDRAPEAFF.

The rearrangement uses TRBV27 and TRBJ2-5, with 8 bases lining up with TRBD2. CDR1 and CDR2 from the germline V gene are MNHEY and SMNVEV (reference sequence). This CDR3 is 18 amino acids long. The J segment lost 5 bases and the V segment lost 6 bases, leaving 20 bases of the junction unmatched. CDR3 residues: CASRGLQGRGGMAETQYF. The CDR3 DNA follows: TGTGCCAGCAGGGGGCTCCAGGGACGGGGGGGTATGGCGGAGACCCAGTACTTC.

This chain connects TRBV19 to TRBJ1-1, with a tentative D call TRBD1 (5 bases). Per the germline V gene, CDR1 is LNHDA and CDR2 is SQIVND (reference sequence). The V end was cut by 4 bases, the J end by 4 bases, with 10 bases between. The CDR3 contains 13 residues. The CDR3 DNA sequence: TGTGCCAGTAGTACCGGGGGGGGCACTGAAGCTTTCTTT. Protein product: CASSTGGGTEAFF.

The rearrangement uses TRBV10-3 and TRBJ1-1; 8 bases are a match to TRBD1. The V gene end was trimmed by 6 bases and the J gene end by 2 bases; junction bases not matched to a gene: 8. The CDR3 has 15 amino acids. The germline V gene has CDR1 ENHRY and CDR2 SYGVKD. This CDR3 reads CAISSTGATNTEAFF. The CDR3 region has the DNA TGTGCCATCAGCTCGACAGGGGCTACTAACACTGAAGCTTTCTTT.

This CDR3 is CATFYRDSYGYTF. CDR3 bases: TGTGCCACCTTTTACCGGGACAGCTATGGCTACACCTTC. The chain employs TRBV6-5 and TRBJ1-2; 7 nucleotides match TRBD1. This CDR3 comprises 13 residues. Looked up from germline, CDR1 is MNHEY and CDR2 is SVGAGI. V lost 10 bases and J lost 4; bases outside the gene matches: 9.

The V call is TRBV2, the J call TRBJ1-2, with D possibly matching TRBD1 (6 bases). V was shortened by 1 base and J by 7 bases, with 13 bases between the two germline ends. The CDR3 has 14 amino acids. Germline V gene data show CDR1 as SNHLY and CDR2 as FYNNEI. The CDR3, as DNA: TGTGCCAGCAGTGAAGACAGGGATTCGTCTGGCTACACCTTC. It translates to CASSEDRDSSGYTF. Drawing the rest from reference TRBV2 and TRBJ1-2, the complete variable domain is EPEVTQTPSHQVTQMGQEVILRCVPISNHLYFYWYRQILGQKVEFLVSFYNNEISEKSEIFDDQFSVERPDGSNFTLKIRSTKLEDSAMYFCASSEDRDSSGYTFGSGTRLTVV.

Written as DNA, the CDR3 is TGTGCCACCAGCTTCGGGACAGGGAACACCGGGGAGCTGTTTTTT. Protein sequence: CATSFGTGNTGELFF. V and J are TRBV15 and TRBJ2-2; TRBD1 agrees at 8 bases. Germline V gene sequence: CDR1 LNHNV, CDR2 YYDKDF (reference sequence). The CDR3 has 15 residues. V shed 5 bases, J shed 1 base, and the junction held 3 bases outside the gene matches.

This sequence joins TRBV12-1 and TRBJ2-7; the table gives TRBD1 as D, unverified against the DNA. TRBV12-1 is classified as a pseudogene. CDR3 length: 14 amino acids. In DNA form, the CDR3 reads TGTGCCAGCAGCACCTCGGACAGGGAGTACGAGCAGTACTTC. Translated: CASSTSDREYEQYF.

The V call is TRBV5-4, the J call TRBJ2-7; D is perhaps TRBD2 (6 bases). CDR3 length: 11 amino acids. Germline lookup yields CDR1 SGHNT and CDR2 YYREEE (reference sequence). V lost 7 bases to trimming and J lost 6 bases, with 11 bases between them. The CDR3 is CASDLGGEQYF. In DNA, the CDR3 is TGTGCCAGCGATCTGGGAGGCGAGCAGTACTTC. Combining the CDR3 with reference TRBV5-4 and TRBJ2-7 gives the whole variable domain ETGVTQSPTHLIKTRGQQVTLRCSSQSGHNTVSWYQQALGQGPQFIFQYYREEENGRGNFPPRFSGLQFPNYSSELNVNALELDDSALYLCASDLGGEQYFGPGTRLTVT.

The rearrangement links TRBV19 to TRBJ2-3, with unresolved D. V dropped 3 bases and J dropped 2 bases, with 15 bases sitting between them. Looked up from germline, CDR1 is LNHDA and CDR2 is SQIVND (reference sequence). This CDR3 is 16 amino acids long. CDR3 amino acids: CASSMLFDFPTDTQYF. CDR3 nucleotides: TGTGCCAGTAGTATGTTGTTTGACTTCCCCACAGATACGCAGTATTTT.

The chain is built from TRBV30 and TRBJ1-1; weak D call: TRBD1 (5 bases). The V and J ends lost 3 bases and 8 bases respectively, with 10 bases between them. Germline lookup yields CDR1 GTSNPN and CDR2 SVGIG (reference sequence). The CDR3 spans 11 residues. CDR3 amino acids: CAWRRQIEAFF. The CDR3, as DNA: TGTGCCTGGAGACGACAGATCGAAGCTTTCTTT. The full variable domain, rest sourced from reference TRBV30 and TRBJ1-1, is SQTIHQWPATLVQPVGSPLSLECTVEGTSNPNLYWYRQAAGRGLQLLFYSVGIGQISSEVPQNLSASRPQDRQFILSSKKLLLSDSGFYLCAWRRQIEAFFGQGTRLTVV.

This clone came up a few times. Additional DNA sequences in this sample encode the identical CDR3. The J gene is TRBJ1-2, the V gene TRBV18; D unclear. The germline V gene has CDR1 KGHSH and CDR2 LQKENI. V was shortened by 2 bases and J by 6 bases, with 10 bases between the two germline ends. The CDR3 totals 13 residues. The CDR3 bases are TGTGCCAGCTCACCAAGAGGGTCCGATGGCTACACCTTC. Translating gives CASSPRGSDGYTF.

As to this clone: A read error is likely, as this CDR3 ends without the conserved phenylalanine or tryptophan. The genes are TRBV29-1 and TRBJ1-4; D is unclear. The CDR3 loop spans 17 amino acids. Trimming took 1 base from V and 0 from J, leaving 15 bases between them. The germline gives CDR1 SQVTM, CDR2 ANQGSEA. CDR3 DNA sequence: TGCAGCGTTGAAGTTTGGGAGCCCGCTGCAACTAATGAAAAACTGTTTGTT. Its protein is CSVEVWEPAATNEKLFV.

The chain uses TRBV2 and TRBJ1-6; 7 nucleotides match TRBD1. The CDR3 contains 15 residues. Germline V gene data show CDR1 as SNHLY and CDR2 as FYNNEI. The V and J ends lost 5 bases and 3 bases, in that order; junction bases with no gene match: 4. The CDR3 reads CASSSTGFYNSPLHF. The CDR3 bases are TGTGCCAGCAGTTCGACAGGGTTCTATAATTCACCCCTCCACTTT.

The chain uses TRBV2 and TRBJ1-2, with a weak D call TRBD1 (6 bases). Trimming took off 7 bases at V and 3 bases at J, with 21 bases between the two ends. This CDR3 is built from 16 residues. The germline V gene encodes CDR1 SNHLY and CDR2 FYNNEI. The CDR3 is CASTQIQGGSDYGYTF. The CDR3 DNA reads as TGTGCCAGCACTCAGATACAGGGTGGTTCGGACTATGGCTACACCTTC.

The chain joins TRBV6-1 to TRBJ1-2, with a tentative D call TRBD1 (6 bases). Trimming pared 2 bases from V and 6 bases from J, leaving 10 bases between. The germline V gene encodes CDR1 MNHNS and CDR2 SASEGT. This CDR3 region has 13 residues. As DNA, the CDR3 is TGTGCCAGCAGTGAACAGGGGTACCATGGCTACACCTTC. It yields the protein CASSEQGYHGYTF.

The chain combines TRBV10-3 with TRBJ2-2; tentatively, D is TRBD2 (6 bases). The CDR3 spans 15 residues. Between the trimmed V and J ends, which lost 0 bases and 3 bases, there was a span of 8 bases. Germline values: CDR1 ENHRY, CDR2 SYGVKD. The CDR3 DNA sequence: TGTGCCATCAGTGAGTCGGGGGAGGACACCGGGGAGCTGTTTTTT. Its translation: CAISESGEDTGELFF.